These T cell receptor beta chains were read from a single sample in a study of beta chain features in type 1 diabetes. The data were produced by immunoSEQ multiplex PCR, yet TCRdb's version contains in-frame clones alone and is incomplete. Of 280,000 or so clones in the sample, over 14% were seen once. The sequencing input was naive CD4+ T cells from blood. The origin of the receptors is a man aged 18 to 30 with type 1 diabetes. The CDR3 runs from the conserved cysteine through the conserved F or W. D genes are given only for firm matches. Clone size is shown for a subset of rows, as once, few, many or a class of expanded clone.

TRBV27	.	TRBJ1-1	.	CASSLRGVRAEAFF	TGTGCCAGCAGTTTGCGGGGGGTCCGTGCTGAAGCTTTCTTT
TRBV9	.	TRBJ1-5	.	CASSVGINQPQHF	TGTGCCAGCAGCGTAGGTATCAATCAGCCCCAGCATTTT
TRBV5-6	few	TRBJ2-7	.	CASSPRGLREQYF	TGTGCCAGCAGCCCCCGGGGTCTGCGCGAGCAGTACTTC
TRBV6-1	once	TRBJ1-2	TRBD1	CASSRQGFNYGYTF	TGTGCCAGCAGTCGACAGGGGTTCAACTATGGCTACACCTTC
TRBV5-1	.	TRBJ2-5	.	CASTPGSQETQYF	TGCGCCAGCACCCCGGGAAGCCAAGAGACCCAGTACTTC
TRBV2	.	TRBJ2-4	TRBD1	CASSELQGGEVIQYF	TGTGCCAGCAGTGAACTACAGGGGGGAGAGGTCATTCAGTACTTC
TRBV6-5	few	TRBJ2-5	.	CASSPQTGTQETQYF	TGTGCCAGCAGTCCGCAGACAGGCACACAAGAGACCCAGTACTTC
TRBV12-5	.	TRBJ1-2	.	CASGPSGGHGYGYTF	TGTGCTAGTGGTCCAAGCGGGGGGCATGGCTATGGCTACACCTTC
TRBV2	.	TRBJ2-2	.	CASRTDLNTGELFF	TGTGCCAGCCGGACGGACTTGAACACCGGGGAGCTGTTTTTT
TRBV7-2	.	TRBJ2-3	TRBD2	CASSLLAGGITDTQYF	TGTGCCAGCAGCCTTCTAGCGGGGGGGATCACAGATACGCAGTATTTT
TRBV7-8	few	TRBJ2-7	.	CASSSRPGFYEQYF	TGTGCCAGCAGCTCTCGGCCAGGGTTCTACGAGCAGTACTTC
TRBV5-1	.	TRBJ2-7	.	CASSERTAGYEQYF	TGCGCCAGCAGCGAACGGACAGCTGGCTACGAGCAGTACTTC
TRBV7-9	.	TRBJ2-1	.	CASSLRDYNEQFF	TGTGCCAGCAGCTTACGGGACTACAATGAGCAGTTCTTC
TRBV11-2	few	TRBJ2-4	TRBD1	CASSRQGAKNIQYF	TGTGCCAGCAGCAGACAGGGAGCCAAAAACATTCAGTACTTC
TRBV30	few	TRBJ2-7	TRBD1	CAWKVTGLSYEQYF	TGTGCCTGGAAGGTGACAGGGTTGTCCTACGAGCAGTACTTC
TRBV29-1	few	TRBJ2-5	.	CSVNRVDETQYF	TGCAGCGTTAACAGGGTGGACGAGACCCAGTACTTC
TRBV7-9	few	TRBJ2-1	TRBD1	CASSSPGQGSNEQFF	TGTGCCAGCAGCTCACCGGGACAGGGGTCCAATGAGCAGTTCTTC
TRBV5-1	.	TRBJ2-7	TRBD2	CASSLTSGDTYEQYF	TGCGCCAGCAGCTTAACTAGCGGGGATACCTACGAGCAGTACTTC
TRBV27	.	TRBJ1-2	TRBD1	CASSLDRGYGYTF	TGTGCCAGCAGCCTAGACAGGGGCTATGGCTACACCTTC
TRBV6-5	.	TRBJ2-5	.	CASSQGLEETQYF	TGTGCCAGCAGCCAGGGACTGGAAGAGACCCAGTACTTC
TRBV28	once	TRBJ2-1	TRBD2	CASSGEFTSGPYNEQFF	TGTGCCAGCAGTGGAGAGTTCACTAGCGGACCATACAATGAGCAGTTCTTC
TRBV7-9	.	TRBJ1-2	.	CASSLRQNYGYTF	TGTGCCAGCAGCTTAAGACAGAACTATGGCTACACCTTC
TRBV5-1	.	TRBJ1-1	TRBD1	CASSLEGQGMVEAFF	TGCGCCAGCAGCTTGGAGGGACAGGGAATGGTTGAAGCTTTCTTT
TRBV7-9	.	TRBJ1-5	.	CASSLEWPPQHF	TGTGCCAGCAGCTTAGAATGGCCTCCCCAGCATTTT
TRBV18	few	TRBJ1-5	.	CASSPVYSNQPQHF	TGTGCCAGCTCACCAGTGTATAGCAATCAGCCCCAGCATTTT
TRBV9	few	TRBJ2-7	TRBD2	CASSVFGREWDEQYF	TGTGCCAGCAGCGTTTTCGGGCGGGAGTGGGACGAGCAGTACTTC
TRBV7-9	few	TRBJ1-2	TRBD1	CASSARTGHGYTF	TGTGCCAGCAGCGCTCGGACAGGGCATGGCTACACCTTC
TRBV27	.	TRBJ2-1	TRBD2	CASSHGLAGYNEQFF	TGTGCCAGCAGTCACGGACTAGCGGGGTACAATGAGCAGTTCTTC
TRBV18	few	TRBJ2-3	TRBD1	CASSPQGEDTQYF	TGTGCCAGCTCACCGCAGGGGGAAGATACGCAGTATTTT